The 13 T cell receptor beta chains presented below share a single source sample, sequenced in a study of PD-1 blockade in classical Hodgkin lymphoma. Produced via immunoSEQ multiplex PCR; TCRdb's table is partial and in-frame only. The repertoire holds about 110,000 clones, with nearly 90% as singletons. Relapses following autologous stem cell transplantation were seen in all patients, with brentuximab vedotin exposure varying. Source: peripheral blood mononuclear cells (PBMCs), taken before the second cycle of nivolumab. Receptor source: a human donor with classical Hodgkin lymphoma.

V gene TRBV18 combines with J gene TRBJ2-7, with D perhaps TRBD1 or TRBD2 (6 bases each). Trimming stripped 3 bases from V and 5 bases from J, with 17 bases between. This CDR3 comprises 15 residues. Looked up from germline, CDR1 is KGHSH and CDR2 is LQKENI. CDR3 sequence: CASSPGRGRGDEQYF. CDR3 sequence (DNA): TGTGCCAGCTCACCTGGTCGGGGGCGAGGGGACGAGCAGTACTTC.

The chain links TRBV10-3 to TRBJ2-3; TRBD2 matches 7 bases. Germline lookup yields CDR1 ENHRY and CDR2 SYGVKD. There are 14 residues in the CDR3. The V gene end was trimmed by 11 bases and the J gene end by 0 bases; junction bases not matched to a gene: 8. Written as DNA, the CDR3 is TGTGCCTCTCGCGAGCGGGAAAGCACAGATACGCAGTATTTT. Residues: CASRERESTDTQYF.

The V call is TRBV13, the J call TRBJ2-5; the D gene is possibly TRBD2 (5 bases). The J call may be in error: the DNA end matches TRBJ2-7 better. CDR1 PRHDT and CDR2 FYEKMQ come from the germline V gene (reference sequence). The CDR3 contains 14 residues. The CDR3 DNA follows: TGTGCCAGCCGACTCGCCGGGGTAGGCTACGAGCAGTACTTC. Residues: CASRLAGVGYEQYF.

The gene calls are TRBV7-2 and TRBJ2-7; 10 nucleotides align to TRBD1. CDR3 length equals 19 residues. V dropped 0 bases and J dropped 0; count of bases not matched to a gene: 11. The germline gives CDR1 SGHTA, CDR2 FQGNSA. The CDR3 sequence: CASSLAGTGVLLSSYEQYF. CDR3 in DNA: TGTGCCAGCAGCTTAGCCGGGACAGGGGTTTTGTTAAGCTCCTACGAGCAGTACTTC.

With respect to this clone: This sample also contains other DNA sequences that code for the same CDR3. The DNA for the CDR3 is TGTGCCAGCAGCTGGGACAGGACCTCCTACGAGCAGTACTTC. This codes for CASSWDRTSYEQYF. The chain couples TRBV5-5 to TRBJ2-7; 8 bases agree with TRBD1. Trimming took 3 bases from V and 0 from J; bases not matched to a gene: 2. This CDR3 region has 14 residues. Germline CDR1 and CDR2: SGHKS and YYEKEE (reference sequence).

This chain links TRBV28 with TRBJ1-3; possibly TRBD1 for D (6 bases). Trimming shortened V by 5 bases and J by 1 base, and 15 bases separated the two germline ends. The CDR3 has 16 amino acids. Germline values: CDR1 MDHEN, CDR2 SYDVKM. DNA of the CDR3: TGTGCCAGCAGTCTCCTGGAGGGGGGATCTGGAAACACCATATATTTT. It is translated as CASSLLEGGSGNTIYF.

This chain uses TRBV27 with TRBJ2-1, with D possibly called TRBD1 or TRBD2 (5 bases each). Trimming cost V 5 bases and J 7 bases, with 21 bases left between them. This CDR3 has 16 amino acids. Germline assignment: CDR1 MNHEY and CDR2 SMNVEV (reference sequence). The CDR3 DNA reads TGTGCCAGCAGTCTGGGGCCTTCTAGAGGAGGAAATGAGCAGTTCTTC. It yields the protein CASSLGPSRGGNEQFF.

The J gene is TRBJ1-5, the V gene TRBV2; TRBD1 matches at 8 bases. Germline assignment: CDR1 SNHLY and CDR2 FYNNEI. The CDR3 has 14 residues. After removal of 6 bases from V and 5 bases from J, the junction contained 6 bases not matched to a gene. The CDR3 here is CASSMVQGDQPQHF. Written as DNA, the CDR3 is TGTGCCAGCAGCATGGTACAGGGGGATCAGCCCCAGCATTTT.

The chain couples TRBV5-6 to TRBJ2-3; 7 nucleotides line up with TRBD1. This CDR3 comprises 15 residues. In germline, CDR1 is SGHDT, CDR2 YYEEEE. The junction had 9 bases not matched to a gene; V was cut back by 4 bases and J by 4 bases. This CDR3 reads CASSQKTGWADTQYF. The CDR3, as DNA: TGTGCCAGCAGCCAGAAGACAGGGTGGGCAGATACGCAGTATTTT.

This clone has a handful of counts. The chain recombines TRBV15 with TRBJ1-5, with TRBD1 matching 7 bases. Germline CDR1 is LNHNV and CDR2 is YYDKDF (reference sequence). There are 15 residues in the CDR3. V shed 0 bases, J shed 5 bases, and the junction held 4 bases outside the gene matches. CDR3 nucleotide sequence: TGTGCCACCAGCAGAGATGTAGGGGGCTATCAGCCCCAGCATTTT. This gives the protein CATSRDVGGYQPQHF.

The chain couples TRBV7-2 to TRBJ2-1; D remains unclear. V shed 7 bases and J shed 9 bases, with 19 bases lying between them. The germline V gene encodes CDR1 SGHTA and CDR2 FQGNSA. The CDR3 has 14 residues. The CDR3 loop reads CASTLDLVIGEQFF. The CDR3 DNA is TGTGCCAGCACCCTTGACTTGGTTATCGGTGAGCAGTTCTTC.

The rearrangement joins TRBV6-5 to TRBJ2-3; 7 bases agree with TRBD2. Germline V gives CDR1 MNHEY, CDR2 SVGAGI. The CDR3 has 15 residues. V gave up 7 bases and J gave up 2 bases; unmatched junction bases: 9. The CDR3 DNA reads TGTGCCAGCAATCTAGCGGAGAAGGACACAGATACGCAGTATTTT. Its protein is CASNLAEKDTDTQYF.

This sequence joins TRBV4-1 and TRBJ2-7; 8 positions agree with TRBD1. After removal of 2 bases from V and 1 base from J, the junction contained 4 bases not matched to a gene. The CDR3 loop spans 15 amino acids. CDR1 and CDR2 from the germline V gene are MGHRA and YSYEKL. This CDR3 reads CASSQRQGASYEQYF. The CDR3 bases are TGCGCCAGCAGCCAAAGGCAGGGGGCGTCCTACGAGCAGTACTTC.